This passage covers 9 T cell receptor beta chains from one sample sequenced in a study of blood T cell repertoires in COVID-19. Sequenced by immunoSEQ multiplex PCR; TCRdb stores in-frame clones only, minus some. The repertoire holds 70,000 or so clones, with around 88% as singletons. The sequenced material came from peripheral blood. These receptors were taken from a woman aged 80 or older with acute or convalescent COVID-19.

This chain connects TRBV27 to TRBJ2-1, with a weak D call TRBD1 (6 bases). Trimming left V 3 bases short and J 2 bases short, with 8 bases between. The CDR3 loop spans 14 amino acids. Germline V gene lookup returns CDR1 MNHEY and CDR2 SMNVEV (reference sequence). Written as DNA, the CDR3 is TGTGCCAGCAGTTTTTGGGGGCCCTACAATGAGCAGTTCTTC. It is translated as CASSFWGPYNEQFF.

CDR3 loop: CASSFTGSNLYGYTF. The CDR3 DNA sequence: TGTGCCAGCAGCTTTACAGGGTCAAATCTCTATGGCTACACCTTC. The J gene is TRBJ1-2, the V gene TRBV5-8; possible D gene TRBD1, 6 bases. The V end lost 2 bases, the J end lost 4 bases, and 15 bases lay between the germline ends. The CDR3 is 15 amino acids. Germline V gene data show CDR1 as SGHTS and CDR2 as YDEGEE.

V is TRBV6-1 and J is TRBJ1-5, with D hard to call. The CDR3 extends over 13 amino acids. The germline CDR1 and CDR2 sequences are MNHNS and SASEGT. Trimming cost V 3 bases and J 9 bases, with 12 bases left between them. In DNA, the CDR3 is TGTGCCAGCAGTGAGCCGGGTCCCTCGCCCCAGCATTTT. Amino acid sequence: CASSEPGPSPQHF.

A single count supports this clone. The rearrangement links TRBV6-1 to TRBJ1-2; 8 nucleotides line up with TRBD1. CDR3 length: 16 residues. The germline gives CDR1 MNHNS, CDR2 SASEGT. The junction had 9 bases not matched to a gene; V was cut back by 0 bases and J by 6 bases. The CDR3 DNA follows: TGTGCCAGCAGTGAAGCGCTTGGGGGACAGGTAGATGGCTACACCTTC. Protein sequence: CASSEALGGQVDGYTF.

The V call is TRBV28, the J call TRBJ2-3, with D possibly matching TRBD1 (6 bases). CDR1 and CDR2 from the germline V gene are MDHEN and SYDVKM. The CDR3 spans 14 residues. V was clipped by 8 bases and J by 3 bases, with 15 bases between them. The CDR3 DNA is TGTGCCAGCGTAGGGGGACATCATACAGATACGCAGTATTTT. Translating gives CASVGGHHTDTQYF.

CDR3 sequence reads: CASSERGSVQTQYF. DNA of the CDR3: TGTGCCAGCAGCGAGCGGGGATCAGTGCAGACCCAGTACTTC. The genes are TRBV2 and TRBJ2-5; 7 bases line up with TRBD2. The CDR3 spans 14 residues. Germline V gives CDR1 SNHLY, CDR2 FYNNEI. V shed 6 bases and J 6 bases; nucleotides not matched to a gene: 10.

The chain links TRBV11-2 to TRBJ2-3; TRBD1 aligns across 10 bases. Looked up from germline, CDR1 is SGHAT and CDR2 is FQNNGV. Trimming removed 4 bases from V and 1 base from J; junction bases left unmatched: 11. CDR3 size: 18 residues. As DNA, the CDR3 is TGTGCCAGCAGCTCCGGACCCGGGACAGGGGTTGGCACAGATACGCAGTATTTT. This encodes CASSSGPGTGVGTDTQYF.

This chain uses TRBV29-1 with TRBJ1-3; 8 bases match TRBD1. V lost 3 bases, J lost 0 bases, and 4 bases stayed unmatched. This CDR3 has 15 residues. Germline V gives CDR1 SQVTM, CDR2 ANQGSEA. CDR3 loop: CSVETGADSGNTIYF. The CDR3 bases are TGCAGCGTTGAGACAGGGGCCGACTCTGGAAACACCATATATTTT.

The rearrangement joins TRBV9 to TRBJ2-1, with TRBD2 as a possible D gene (6 bases). CDR1 and CDR2 from the germline V gene are SGDLS and YYNGEE. The CDR3 loop spans 13 amino acids. V was clipped by 4 bases and J by 6 bases, with 11 bases between them. DNA for the CDR3: TGTGCCAGCAGCAACCCCGGGGGCAATGAGCAGTTCTTC. Translated: CASSNPGGNEQFF.